These T cell receptor beta chains were read from a single sample in a study of CD8 T cells in Susac syndrome. One entry per CDR3 protein results from TCRdb running MiXCR on the immunoSEQ multiplex PCR reads. The profile shows roughly 330,000 distinct CDR3 sequences, approximately 90% of them singletons. Input material: CD4+ T cells from PBMCs. These receptors were collected from a human donor with multiple sclerosis. CDR3s include the opening cysteine and the closing phenylalanine or tryptophan. The D gene is left open where the match is weak. A row's size may be missing; if present it is once, few, many or a size class.

clone_size: .
v_call: TRBV20-1
d_call: TRBD2
j_call: TRBJ2-1
cdr3_nt: TGCAGTGCTACGGGACTAGCGGGAGTGGAGCAGTTCTTC
cdr3_aa: CSATGLAGVEQFF

clone_size: .
v_call: TRBV18
d_call: .
j_call: TRBJ2-3
cdr3_nt: TGTGCCAGCTCACCGGGACAAGACACAGATACGCAGTATTTT
cdr3_aa: CASSPGQDTDTQYF

clone_size: .
v_call: TRBV20-1
d_call: .
j_call: TRBJ1-2
cdr3_nt: TGCAGTGCAACTACCGACATGAGCTATGGCTACACCTTC
cdr3_aa: CSATTDMSYGYTF

clone_size: .
v_call: TRBV5-1
d_call: TRBD2
j_call: TRBJ2-5
cdr3_nt: TGCGCCAGCAGCCGGGGGGACGCCAAGGGAGAGACCCAGTACTTC
cdr3_aa: CASSRGDAKGETQYF

clone_size: once
v_call: TRBV7-2
d_call: .
j_call: TRBJ2-2
cdr3_nt: TGTGCCAGCAGCTTATACGGGGGGCCCGGCGGGGAGCTGTTTTTT
cdr3_aa: CASSLYGGPGGELFF

clone_size: .
v_call: TRBV25-1
d_call: TRBD2
j_call: TRBJ2-5
cdr3_nt: TGTGCCAGCAGTGTATCCGGGGGGACGGGGACCCAGTACTTC
cdr3_aa: CASSVSGGTGTQYF

clone_size: .
v_call: TRBV11-1
d_call: TRBD2
j_call: TRBJ2-1
cdr3_nt: TGTGCCAGCAGCCTTGGACTAGCGGGAGGGCCCGACGAGCAGTTCTTC
cdr3_aa: CASSLGLAGGPDEQFF

clone_size: few
v_call: TRBV7-2
d_call: .
j_call: TRBJ2-3
cdr3_nt: TGTGCCAGCAAAGGGTGGCCCGCCCCGGCGCATACGCAGTATTTT
cdr3_aa: CASKGWPAPAHTQYF

clone_size: .
v_call: TRBV20-1
d_call: TRBD1
j_call: TRBJ1-1
cdr3_nt: TGCAGTGCTAGAGGGCAGGGGGTCCGGGCGTATACTGAAGCTTTCTTT
cdr3_aa: CSARGQGVRAYTEAFF

clone_size: .
v_call: TRBV19
d_call: .
j_call: TRBJ2-3
cdr3_nt: TGTGCCAGTAGTGCAGGACTCTTCACAGATACGCAGTATTTT
cdr3_aa: CASSAGLFTDTQYF

clone_size: .
v_call: TRBV6-8
d_call: .
j_call: TRBJ1-2
cdr3_nt: TGTGCCAGCGAGTTTCGGGGCGGCTACACCTTC
cdr3_aa: CASEFRGGYTF

clone_size: .
v_call: TRBV20-1
d_call: TRBD2
j_call: TRBJ2-5
cdr3_nt: TGCAGTGCTAGAGTTCTTAGGCTAGCGGGGGGCGTAGAGACCCAGTACTTC
cdr3_aa: CSARVLRLAGGVETQYF

clone_size: .
v_call: TRBV30
d_call: .
j_call: TRBJ1-2
cdr3_nt: TGTGCCTCGACACCGGGCTATGGCTACACCTTC
cdr3_aa: CASTPGYGYTF

clone_size: few
v_call: TRBV19
d_call: .
j_call: TRBJ2-4
cdr3_nt: TGTGCCAGTAGTCTCCGGCGGGACATTCAGTACTTC
cdr3_aa: CASSLRRDIQYF

clone_size: .
v_call: TRBV3-1
d_call: .
j_call: TRBJ2-5
cdr3_nt: TGTGCCAGCAGCCAAGAGTATGAGACCCAGTACTTC
cdr3_aa: CASSQEYETQYF

clone_size: .
v_call: TRBV4-1
d_call: .
j_call: TRBJ2-4
cdr3_nt: TGCGCCAGCAGCCAAGTAGCGGTAGCCAAAAACATTCAGTACTTC
cdr3_aa: CASSQVAVAKNIQYF

clone_size: .
v_call: TRBV7-2
d_call: TRBD2
j_call: TRBJ2-1
cdr3_nt: TGTGCCAGCAGCTTCCAAGCGGGACGGACCCAGTTCTTC
cdr3_aa: CASSFQAGRTQFF

clone_size: .
v_call: TRBV3-1
d_call: TRBD2
j_call: TRBJ2-1
cdr3_nt: TGTGCCAGCAGCCAAGAAGGGGGTAGCGGGAGTGGATGGAATGAGCAGTTCTTC
cdr3_aa: CASSQEGGSGSGWNEQFF

clone_size: .
v_call: TRBV7-9
d_call: .
j_call: TRBJ1-6
cdr3_nt: TGTGCCAGCAGCTTAGGAGGATACAGGCATAATTCACCCCTCCACTTT
cdr3_aa: CASSLGGYRHNSPLHF

clone_size: once
v_call: TRBV20-1
d_call: .
j_call: TRBJ2-7
cdr3_nt: TGCAGTGCTAGGATCCCGCTAAGTTACGAGCAGTACTTC
cdr3_aa: CSARIPLSYEQYF

clone_size: .
v_call: TRBV20-1
d_call: .
j_call: TRBJ2-3
cdr3_nt: TGCAGTGCCCTCGGGGAGAACCCAGATACGCAGTATTTT
cdr3_aa: CSALGENPDTQYF

clone_size: .
v_call: TRBV30
d_call: .
j_call: TRBJ2-1
cdr3_nt: TGTGCCTGGACGGCGCGGCACTCCTACAATGAGCAGTTCTTC
cdr3_aa: CAWTARHSYNEQFF

clone_size: .
v_call: TRBV29-1
d_call: .
j_call: TRBJ2-7
cdr3_nt: TGCAGCGCCGCTGGGGGTTCGGAGCAGTACTTC
cdr3_aa: CSAAGGSEQYF

clone_size: .
v_call: TRBV7-3
d_call: .
j_call: TRBJ2-2
cdr3_nt: TGTGCCAGCAGCCGACAGGCTCACTCGAACACCGGGGAGCTGTTTTTT
cdr3_aa: CASSRQAHSNTGELFF

clone_size: .
v_call: TRBV5-1
d_call: TRBD2
j_call: TRBJ2-7
cdr3_nt: TGCGCCAGCAGGGAAGGGACTAGCTCCTACGAGCAGTACTTC
cdr3_aa: CASREGTSSYEQYF

clone_size: .
v_call: TRBV13
d_call: TRBD2
j_call: TRBJ2-1
cdr3_nt: TGTGCCAGCACCACCCGCGTCAAGCGGGAGGGCCCGAATGAGCAGTTCTTC
cdr3_aa: CASTTRVKREGPNEQFF

clone_size: .
v_call: TRBV15
d_call: .
j_call: TRBJ1-1
cdr3_nt: TGTGCCACCAGCAGGGAGGGGTTTGGGGCTTTCTTT
cdr3_aa: CATSREGFGAFF

clone_size: .
v_call: TRBV5-1
d_call: TRBD1
j_call: TRBJ1-4
cdr3_nt: TGCGCCAGCAGCATCGGGACAGGGGGTGAAAAACTGTTTTTT
cdr3_aa: CASSIGTGGEKLFF

clone_size: .
v_call: TRBV10-1
d_call: TRBD1
j_call: TRBJ1-2
cdr3_nt: TGCGCCAGCAGGCGGACAGGGCATGGCTACACCTTC
cdr3_aa: CASRRTGHGYTF

clone_size: .
v_call: TRBV6-1
d_call: TRBD1
j_call: TRBJ2-1
cdr3_nt: TGTGCCAGCCCGAGGGGGCGCATCAGTCGTTCCTACAATGAGCAGTTCTTC
cdr3_aa: CASPRGRISRSYNEQFF

clone_size: .
v_call: TRBV2
d_call: TRBD1
j_call: TRBJ2-7
cdr3_nt: TGTGCCAGCAGTGTCCTCCCGGGACAGGGGGCTGGGCAGTACTTC
cdr3_aa: CASSVLPGQGAGQYF

clone_size: .
v_call: TRBV30
d_call: .
j_call: TRBJ2-1
cdr3_nt: TGTGCCTGGAGTGTCCGCAGGGAGCAGTTCTTC
cdr3_aa: CAWSVRREQFF

clone_size: .
v_call: TRBV12-3/TRBV12-4
d_call: TRBD1
j_call: TRBJ1-2
cdr3_nt: TGTGCCAGCAGTTTATCCCCAGGGGGCTATGGCTACACCTTC
cdr3_aa: CASSLSPGGYGYTF

clone_size: .
v_call: TRBV18
d_call: TRBD2
j_call: TRBJ2-2
cdr3_nt: TGTGCCAGCTCACCAGAGATGACTAGCGTCACCGGGGAGCTGTTTTTT
cdr3_aa: CASSPEMTSVTGELFF

clone_size: once
v_call: TRBV9
d_call: .
j_call: TRBJ2-2
cdr3_nt: TGTGCCAGCAGCGTAGCAGACACCGTCGGGGAGCTGTTTTTT
cdr3_aa: CASSVADTVGELFF

clone_size: few
v_call: TRBV20-1
d_call: TRBD1
j_call: TRBJ1-5
cdr3_nt: TGCAGTGCTACCCCCAGGGGGTTTGGCAATCAGCCCCAGCATTTT
cdr3_aa: CSATPRGFGNQPQHF

clone_size: .
v_call: TRBV19
d_call: TRBD1
j_call: TRBJ2-2
cdr3_nt: TGTGCCAGTTGCTCCGGGACAGTGTCTGCCGGGGAGCTGTTTTTT
cdr3_aa: CASCSGTVSAGELFF

clone_size: .
v_call: TRBV3-1
d_call: TRBD1
j_call: TRBJ1-6
cdr3_nt: TGTGCCAGCAGCCAGGACAGGGCTAATTCACCCCTCCACTTT
cdr3_aa: CASSQDRANSPLHF

clone_size: .
v_call: TRBV20-1
d_call: .
j_call: TRBJ2-5
cdr3_nt: TGCAGTGCTAGAGTTGTTGGGACTCTAGAGACCCAGTACTTC
cdr3_aa: CSARVVGTLETQYF

clone_size: .
v_call: TRBV7-2
d_call: .
j_call: TRBJ1-6
cdr3_nt: TGTGCCAGCAGCACTTGGGCTCTAAATTCACCCCTCCACTTT
cdr3_aa: CASSTWALNSPLHF

clone_size: .
v_call: TRBV3-1
d_call: .
j_call: TRBJ1-4
cdr3_nt: TGTGCCAGCAGCCAGCGAGCAACTAATGAAAAACTGTTTTTT
cdr3_aa: CASSQRATNEKLFF

clone_size: .
v_call: TRBV24-1
d_call: TRBD2
j_call: TRBJ2-3
cdr3_nt: TGTGCCACCAGTGGTAGCGGGAGATCCACAGATACGCAGTATTTT
cdr3_aa: CATSGSGRSTDTQYF

clone_size: .
v_call: TRBV29-1
d_call: .
j_call: TRBJ2-7
cdr3_nt: TGCAGCGTTATTCTCCCTCCCTACGAGCAGTACTTC
cdr3_aa: CSVILPPYEQYF

clone_size: .
v_call: TRBV30
d_call: .
j_call: TRBJ1-1
cdr3_nt: TGTGCCTGGAGTGTAAGTTTGGACATAACAGCTTTCTTT
cdr3_aa: CAWSVSLDITAFF

clone_size: .
v_call: TRBV3-1
d_call: .
j_call: TRBJ2-2
cdr3_nt: TGTGCCAGCAGCTTCTATAACACCGACACCGGGGAGCTGTTTTTT
cdr3_aa: CASSFYNTDTGELFF

clone_size: few
v_call: TRBV30
d_call: .
j_call: TRBJ2-7
cdr3_nt: TGTGCCTGGAGCTCATCGGGTCGGTACGAGCAGTACTTC
cdr3_aa: CAWSSSGRYEQYF

clone_size: .
v_call: TRBV11-3
d_call: .
j_call: TRBJ2-3
cdr3_nt: TGTGCCAGCAGCTTACGGGACAGCGGGATCTTCACAGATACGCAGTATTTT
cdr3_aa: CASSLRDSGIFTDTQYF

clone_size: .
v_call: TRBV7-9
d_call: .
j_call: TRBJ1-1
cdr3_nt: TGTGCCAGCAGCCCCCCTCGGGGACTGAGAAACACTGAAGCTTTCTTT
cdr3_aa: CASSPPRGLRNTEAFF

clone_size: .
v_call: TRBV20-1
d_call: .
j_call: TRBJ2-5
cdr3_nt: TGCAGTGCTAGCCTTAGGCCAGGGGCCCAGTACTTC
cdr3_aa: CSASLRPGAQYF

clone_size: .
v_call: TRBV3-1
d_call: .
j_call: TRBJ1-1
cdr3_nt: TGTGCCAGCAGCCAAGATAGCGGAGGCACTGAAGCTTTCTTT
cdr3_aa: CASSQDSGGTEAFF

clone_size: few
v_call: TRBV30
d_call: .
j_call: TRBJ1-5
cdr3_nt: TGTGCCTGGAGTGATGGGGGCAATCAGCCCCAGCATTTT
cdr3_aa: CAWSDGGNQPQHF

clone_size: .
v_call: TRBV5-1
d_call: TRBD2
j_call: TRBJ2-3
cdr3_nt: TGCGCCAGCAGCTTGGGGACTAGCGCCACTACAGATACGCAGTATTTT
cdr3_aa: CASSLGTSATTDTQYF

clone_size: once
v_call: TRBV29-1
d_call: TRBD1
j_call: TRBJ1-1
cdr3_nt: TGCAGCGTCGTCACAGGGGGGAACACTGAAGCTTTCTTT
cdr3_aa: CSVVTGGNTEAFF

clone_size: .
v_call: TRBV19
d_call: TRBD2
j_call: TRBJ2-1
cdr3_nt: TGTGCCAGTAGTATCCCAAAGGGCCTAGCGGGAGCCCATGAGCAGTTCTTC
cdr3_aa: CASSIPKGLAGAHEQFF

clone_size: .
v_call: TRBV10-3
d_call: .
j_call: TRBJ1-5
cdr3_nt: TGTGCCATCAGGCACAGGGAGGATCAGCCCCAGCATTTT
cdr3_aa: CAIRHREDQPQHF

clone_size: .
v_call: TRBV3-1
d_call: .
j_call: TRBJ1-2
cdr3_nt: TGTGCCAGCAGCCAAACCCCAACCGTGAACGGACACTATGGCTACACCTTC
cdr3_aa: CASSQTPTVNGHYGYTF

clone_size: .
v_call: TRBV27
d_call: TRBD2
j_call: TRBJ2-1
cdr3_nt: TGTGCCAGCAGCCAGACTAGCGGGGCCCTCAATGAGCAGTTCTTC
cdr3_aa: CASSQTSGALNEQFF

clone_size: .
v_call: TRBV7-2
d_call: .
j_call: TRBJ2-2
cdr3_nt: TGTGCCAGCAGCTTAGTGGTACTAGCGAACACCGGGGAGCTGTTTTTT
cdr3_aa: CASSLVVLANTGELFF

clone_size: .
v_call: TRBV7-2
d_call: .
j_call: TRBJ2-5
cdr3_nt: TGTGCCAGCAGCACCCCTCAGACTCGGGAGACCCAGTACTTC
cdr3_aa: CASSTPQTRETQYF

clone_size: .
v_call: TRBV19
d_call: TRBD1
j_call: TRBJ2-5
cdr3_nt: TGTGCCAGTAGTAGGGGACAGTACGAGACCCAGTACTTC
cdr3_aa: CASSRGQYETQYF